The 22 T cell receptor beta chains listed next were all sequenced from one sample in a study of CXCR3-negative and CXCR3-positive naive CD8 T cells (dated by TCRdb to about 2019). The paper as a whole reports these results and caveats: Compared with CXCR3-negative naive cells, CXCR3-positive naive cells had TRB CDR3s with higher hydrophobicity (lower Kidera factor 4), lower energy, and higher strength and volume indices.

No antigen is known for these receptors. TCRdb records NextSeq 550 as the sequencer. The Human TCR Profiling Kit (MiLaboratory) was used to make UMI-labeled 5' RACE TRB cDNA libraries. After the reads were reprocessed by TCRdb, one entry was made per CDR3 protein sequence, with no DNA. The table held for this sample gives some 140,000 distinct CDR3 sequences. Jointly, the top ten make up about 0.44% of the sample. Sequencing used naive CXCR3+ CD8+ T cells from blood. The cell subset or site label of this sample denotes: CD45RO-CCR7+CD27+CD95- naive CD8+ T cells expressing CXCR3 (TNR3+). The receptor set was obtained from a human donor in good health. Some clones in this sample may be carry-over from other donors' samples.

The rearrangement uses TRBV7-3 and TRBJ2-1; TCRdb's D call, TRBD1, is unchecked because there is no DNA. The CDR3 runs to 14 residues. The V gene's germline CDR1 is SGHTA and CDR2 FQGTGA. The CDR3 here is CASSSRQGDNEQFF.

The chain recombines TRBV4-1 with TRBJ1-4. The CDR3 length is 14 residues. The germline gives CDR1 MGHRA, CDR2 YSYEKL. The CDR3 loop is CASAMPADNEKLFF.

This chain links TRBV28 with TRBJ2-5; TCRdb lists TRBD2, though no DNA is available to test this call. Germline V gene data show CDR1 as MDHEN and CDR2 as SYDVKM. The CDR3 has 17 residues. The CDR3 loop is CASSSPRAGVYQETQYF.

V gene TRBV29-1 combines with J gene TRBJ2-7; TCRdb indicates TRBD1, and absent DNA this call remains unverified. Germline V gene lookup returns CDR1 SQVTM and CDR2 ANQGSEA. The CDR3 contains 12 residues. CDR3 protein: CSVGTESIEQYF.

This chain's CDR3 is CASSISGTSGNYNEQFF. The rearrangement joins TRBV19 to TRBJ2-1; lacking DNA, the TRBD2 call made by TCRdb goes unchecked. The length of the CDR3 is 17 residues. Looked up from germline, CDR1 is LNHDA and CDR2 is SQIVND (reference sequence).

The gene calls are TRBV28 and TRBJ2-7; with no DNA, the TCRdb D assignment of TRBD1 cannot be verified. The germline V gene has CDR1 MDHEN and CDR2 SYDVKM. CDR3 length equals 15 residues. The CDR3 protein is CASSLDSNDSYEQYF.

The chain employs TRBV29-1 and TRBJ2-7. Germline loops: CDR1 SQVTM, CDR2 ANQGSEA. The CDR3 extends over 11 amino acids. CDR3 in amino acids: CAGLSNYEQYF.

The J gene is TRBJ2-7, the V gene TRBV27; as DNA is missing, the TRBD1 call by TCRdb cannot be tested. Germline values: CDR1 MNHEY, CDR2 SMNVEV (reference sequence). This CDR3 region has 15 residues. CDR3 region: CASAETGTGDGEQYF.

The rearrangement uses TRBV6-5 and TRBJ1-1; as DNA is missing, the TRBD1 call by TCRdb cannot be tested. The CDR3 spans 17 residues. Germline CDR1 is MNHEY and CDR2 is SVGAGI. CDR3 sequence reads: CASSYILPGQANTEAFF.

This CDR3 reads CASSPTRISNQPQHF. The rearrangement joins TRBV4-3 to TRBJ1-5. Germline CDR1 reads LGHNA; CDR2 reads YSLEER. The CDR3 is 15 amino acids.

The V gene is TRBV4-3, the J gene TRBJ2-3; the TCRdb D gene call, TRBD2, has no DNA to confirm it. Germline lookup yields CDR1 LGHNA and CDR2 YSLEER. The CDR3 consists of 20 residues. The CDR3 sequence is CASSQETQRDSGGSTDTQYF.

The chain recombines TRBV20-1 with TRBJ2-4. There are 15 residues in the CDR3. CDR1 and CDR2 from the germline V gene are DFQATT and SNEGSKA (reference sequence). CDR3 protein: CSAREKWDYLNIQYF.

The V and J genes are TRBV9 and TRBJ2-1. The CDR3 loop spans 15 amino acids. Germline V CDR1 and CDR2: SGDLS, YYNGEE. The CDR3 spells CASSVGVSSYNEQFF.

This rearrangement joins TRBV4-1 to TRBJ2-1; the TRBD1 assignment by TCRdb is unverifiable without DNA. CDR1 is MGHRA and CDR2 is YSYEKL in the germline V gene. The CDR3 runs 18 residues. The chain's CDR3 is CASSQGRGGGERYNEQFF.

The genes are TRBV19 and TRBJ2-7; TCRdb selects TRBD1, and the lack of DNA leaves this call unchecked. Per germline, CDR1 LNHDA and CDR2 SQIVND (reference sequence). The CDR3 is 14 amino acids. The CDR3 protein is CASSIARGFYEQYF.

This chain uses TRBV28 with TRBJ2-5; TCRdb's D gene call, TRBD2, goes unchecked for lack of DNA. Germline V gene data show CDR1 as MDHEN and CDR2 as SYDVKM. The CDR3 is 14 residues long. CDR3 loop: CASSFYRARGTQYF.

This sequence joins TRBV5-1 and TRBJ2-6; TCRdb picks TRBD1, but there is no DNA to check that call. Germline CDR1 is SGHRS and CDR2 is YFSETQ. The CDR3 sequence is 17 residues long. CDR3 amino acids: CASSLEGQGAGANVLTF.

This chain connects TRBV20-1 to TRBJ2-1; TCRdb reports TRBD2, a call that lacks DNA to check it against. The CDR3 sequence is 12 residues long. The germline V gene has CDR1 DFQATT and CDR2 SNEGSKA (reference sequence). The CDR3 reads CSAPGTSYEQFF.

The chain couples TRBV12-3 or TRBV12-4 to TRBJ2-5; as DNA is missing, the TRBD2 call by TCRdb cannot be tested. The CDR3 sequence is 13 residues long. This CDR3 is CASSPGEGETQYF.

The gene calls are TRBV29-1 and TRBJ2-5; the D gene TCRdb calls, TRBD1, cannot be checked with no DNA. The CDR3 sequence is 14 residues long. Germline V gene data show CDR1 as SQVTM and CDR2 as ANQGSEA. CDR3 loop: CSVLDVDTKETQYF.

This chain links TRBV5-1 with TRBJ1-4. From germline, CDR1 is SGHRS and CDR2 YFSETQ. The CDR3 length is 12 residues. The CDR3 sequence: CASSLELGKLFF.

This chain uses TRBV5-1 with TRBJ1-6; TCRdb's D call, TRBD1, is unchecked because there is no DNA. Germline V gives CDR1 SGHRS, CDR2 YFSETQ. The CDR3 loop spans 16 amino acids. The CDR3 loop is CASSHGQSSYNSPLHF.